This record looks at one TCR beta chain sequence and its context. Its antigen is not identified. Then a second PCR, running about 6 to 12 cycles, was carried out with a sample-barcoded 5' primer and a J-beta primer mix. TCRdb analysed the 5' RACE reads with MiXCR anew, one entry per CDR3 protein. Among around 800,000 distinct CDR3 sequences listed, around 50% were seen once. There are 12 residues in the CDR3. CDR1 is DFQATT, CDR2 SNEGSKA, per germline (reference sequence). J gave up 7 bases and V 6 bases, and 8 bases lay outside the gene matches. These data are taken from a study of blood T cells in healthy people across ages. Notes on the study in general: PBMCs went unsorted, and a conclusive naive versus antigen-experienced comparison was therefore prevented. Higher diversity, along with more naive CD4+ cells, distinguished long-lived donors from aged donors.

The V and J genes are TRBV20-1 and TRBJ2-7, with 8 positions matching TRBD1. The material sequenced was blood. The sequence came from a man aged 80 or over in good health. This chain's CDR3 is CSASWTGNEQYF. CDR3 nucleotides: TGCAGTGCAAGTTGGACAGGGAATGAGCAGTACTTC.